The 14 T cell receptor beta chains reported below all come from one sample, sequenced in a study of siplizumab effects on memory and regulatory T cells (dated by TCRdb to between 2019 and 2020). Library preparation was by the immunoSEQ multiplex PCR assay. Entries here come from immuneACCESS through TCRdb and include only in-frame sequences with V and J called. Some clones fail to appear in such tables; in the studies checked, an unresolved V gene covers under half of the shortfall, and the cause of the remainder is unknown. The sample has approximately 82,000 clones on record, over 80% of them singletons. The ten largest account for over 1.5% of the sample. The specimen sequenced was Tregs sorted from blood. These receptors were collected from a human donor in good health.

This clone was counted only a few times. The chain is built from TRBV10-3 and TRBJ2-2; the match to TRBD1 covers 11 bases. The CDR3 contains 14 residues. The V segment lost 10 bases and the J segment 5 bases; nucleotides outside the gene matches: 6. Germline V gene sequence: CDR1 ENHRY, CDR2 SYGVKD. The CDR3 nucleotides are TGTGCCACTCTAGGACAGGGGGCAACCGGGGAGCTGTTTTTT. Translated, it gives CATLGQGATGELFF.

This sequence joins TRBV21-1 and TRBJ1-2; the D call TRBD1 from the table was never checked on the DNA. TRBV21-1 is reported as a pseudogene. This CDR3 comprises 15 residues. CDR3: CASSITGPRLYGYTF. Here the CDR3 DNA reads TGTGCCAGCAGCATCACAGGGCCCAGACTCTATGGCTACACCTTC.

The chain couples TRBV7-9 to TRBJ2-3; TRBD1 or TRBD2 may be the D gene (5 bases each). The CDR3 is 18 residues long. Germline CDR1 SEHNR, CDR2 FQNEAQ (reference sequence). V was pared by 1 base and J by 4 bases, with 21 bases between. In DNA form, the CDR3 reads TGTGCCAGCAGCTTAGGTTCAGGGACCTTCTTAGGGGCAGATACGCAGTATTTT. Translating it yields CASSLGSGTFLGADTQYF. Drawing the rest from reference TRBV7-9 and TRBJ2-3, the complete variable domain is DTGVSQNPRHKITKRGQNVTFRCDPISEHNRLYWYRQTLGQGPEFLTYFQNEAQLEKSRLLSDRFSAERPKGSFSTLEIQRTEQGDSAMYLCASSLGSGTFLGADTQYFGPGTRLTVL.

The rearrangement uses TRBV2 and TRBJ2-7, with 9 bases lining up with TRBD2. The CDR3 length is 14 residues. Germline V gene data show CDR1 as SNHLY and CDR2 as FYNNEI. J lost 1 base, V lost 7 bases, and 5 bases had no gene match. As DNA, the CDR3 is TGTGCCAGCACCCTGACTAGCGGTTCCTACGAGCAGTACTTC. Translated: CASTLTSGSYEQYF.

The rearrangement joins TRBV18 to TRBJ2-1, with 11 bases lining up with TRBD1. V gave up 2 bases and J gave up 9 bases; unmatched junction bases: 6. Per the germline V gene, CDR1 is KGHSH and CDR2 is LQKENI. The CDR3 consists of 15 residues. The CDR3 loop reads CASSPGTGGSSEQFF. CDR3 nucleotides: TGTGCCAGCTCACCAGGGACAGGGGGTTCCAGTGAGCAGTTCTTC.

This chain connects TRBV21-1 to TRBJ1-5. TRBV21-1 is a pseudogene. The CDR3 totals 15 residues. The chain's CDR3 is CASSSRGGRNQPQHF. Written as DNA, the CDR3 is TGTGCCAGCAGCTCGAGGGGCGGTCGCAATCAGCCCCAGCATTTT.

CDR3 in amino acids: CAIKQTVLETQYF. DNA of the CDR3: TGTGCCATCAAGCAGACAGTTTTAGAGACCCAGTACTTC. The chain has TRBV10-3 and TRBJ2-5, with D tentatively TRBD1 (5 bases). The CDR3 is 13 amino acids. Germline V gives CDR1 ENHRY, CDR2 SYGVKD. Trimming left V 7 bases short and J 4 bases short, with 13 bases between.

The chain joins TRBV4-2 to TRBJ1-3; D is ambiguous. V was trimmed by 0 bases and J by 2 bases, leaving 11 bases between them. The CDR3 is 16 amino acids. CDR1 is LGHNA and CDR2 is YNFKEQ in the germline V gene. In DNA form, the CDR3 reads TGTGCCAGCAGCCAAGATGAGGGTGGTGCTGGAAACACCATATATTTT. This encodes CASSQDEGGAGNTIYF.

CDR3 amino acids: CASSIWGLAKYNEQFF. Written as DNA, the CDR3 is TGTGCCAGTAGTATATGGGGACTAGCAAAGTACAATGAGCAGTTCTTC. The gene calls are TRBV19 and TRBJ2-1; 9 positions match TRBD2. The CDR3 contains 16 residues. V lost 2 bases, J lost 4 bases, and 6 bases stayed unmatched. Germline CDR1 and CDR2: LNHDA and SQIVND (reference sequence).

This clone showed up just once. The gene calls are TRBV5-1 and TRBJ2-5; D not certain. The CDR3 totals 12 residues. Germline CDR1 SGHRS, CDR2 YFSETQ. Trimming left V 3 bases short and J 3 bases short, with 6 bases between. The CDR3 reads CASSSVEETQYF. Here the CDR3 DNA reads TGCGCCAGCAGCTCTGTGGAAGAGACCCAGTACTTC.

The CDR3 DNA follows: TGTGCCTCGGCACGGGGGGTGAGCACAGATACGCAGTATTTT. This translates into CASARGVSTDTQYF. This chain uses TRBV30 with TRBJ2-3, with 7 bases identical to TRBD2. The CDR3 is 14 amino acids. The germline V gene has CDR1 GTSNPN and CDR2 SVGIG (reference sequence). With V trimmed by 7 bases and J by 0 bases, 7 bases remained unmatched. Full variable domain (rest looked up from reference TRBV30 and TRBJ2-3): SQTIHQWPATLVQPVGSPLSLECTVEGTSNPNLYWYRQAAGRGLQLLFYSVGIGQISSEVPQNLSASRPQDRQFILSSKKLLLSDSGFYLCASARGVSTDTQYFGPGTRLTVL.

The rearrangement uses TRBV19 and TRBJ2-7; 7 bases match TRBD2. Looked up from germline, CDR1 is LNHDA and CDR2 is SQIVND (reference sequence). The CDR3 is 14 residues long. After removal of 8 bases from V and 3 bases from J, the junction contained 10 bases not matched to a gene. The CDR3 DNA follows: TGTGCCAGTGCCTCGGGACTATCGCTCTACGAGCAGTACTTC. Translating gives CASASGLSLYEQYF.

The chain employs TRBV27 and TRBJ2-7; 9 bases align to TRBD1. The CDR3 covers 14 residues. V shed 6 bases, J shed 4 bases, and the junction held 7 bases outside the gene matches. CDR1 and CDR2 from the germline V gene are MNHEY and SMNVEV (reference sequence). The CDR3 nucleotides are TGTGCCAGCAGAGCGGGACAGGGTCGGTACGAGCAGTACTTC. This codes for CASRAGQGRYEQYF.

This chain links TRBV5-1 with TRBJ1-2; D is unresolved. V was clipped by 1 base and J by 8 bases, with 15 bases between them. Germline-derived CDR1 and CDR2 are SGHRS and YFSETQ. The CDR3 is 14 amino acids. The CDR3 here is CASSLLYPSHGYTF. The CDR3 DNA is TGCGCCAGCAGCTTGTTGTACCCCTCCCACGGCTACACCTTC. The complete variable domain, with remaining parts taken from reference TRBV5-1 and TRBJ1-2, reads KAGVTQTPRYLIKTRGQQVTLSCSPISGHRSVSWYQQTPGQGLQFLFEYFSETQRNKGNFPGRFSGRQFSNSRSEMNVSTLELGDSALYLCASSLLYPSHGYTFGSGTRLTVV.